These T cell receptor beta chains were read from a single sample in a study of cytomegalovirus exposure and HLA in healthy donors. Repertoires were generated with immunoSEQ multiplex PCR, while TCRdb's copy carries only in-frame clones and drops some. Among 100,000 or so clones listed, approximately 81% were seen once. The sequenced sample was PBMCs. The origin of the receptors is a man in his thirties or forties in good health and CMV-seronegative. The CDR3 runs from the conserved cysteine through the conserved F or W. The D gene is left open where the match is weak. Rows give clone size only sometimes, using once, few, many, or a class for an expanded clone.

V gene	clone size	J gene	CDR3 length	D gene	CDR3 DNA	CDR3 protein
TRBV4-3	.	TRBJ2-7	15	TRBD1	TGCGCCAGCAGCCCTGGGACAGGGGGAACCTACGAGCAGTACTTC	CASSPGTGGTYEQYF
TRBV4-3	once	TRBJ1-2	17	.	TGCGCCAGCAGCCAAGACAAGTGGGCAGGTGATTGGAATGGCTACACCTTC	CASSQDKWAGDWNGYTF
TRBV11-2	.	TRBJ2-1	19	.	TGTGCCAGCAGCTTAGTGTGGAGGGGCCGGGACTCATATTCCAATGAGCAGTTCTTC	CASSLVWRGRDSYSNEQFF
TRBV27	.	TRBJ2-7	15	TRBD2	TGTGCCAGCACGACATCTGGGGGGGATCTAACCGAGCAGTACTTC	CASTTSGGDLTEQYF
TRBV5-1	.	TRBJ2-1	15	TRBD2	TGCGCCAGCAGCCAACGACTAGCGGGAGCGAAGGAGCAGTTCTTC	CASSQRLAGAKEQFF
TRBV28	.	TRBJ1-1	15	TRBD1	TGTGCCAGCAGTTTATCCCAGGGGGTAGGCACTGAAGCTTTCTTT	CASSLSQGVGTEAFF
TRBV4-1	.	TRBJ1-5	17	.	TGCGCCAGCAGCCAAGTCCCCAGGGGCTATAGCAATCAGCCCCAGCATTTT	CASSQVPRGYSNQPQHF
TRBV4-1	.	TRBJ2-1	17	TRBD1	TGCGCCAGCAGCCAATCTCGGACAGGACCCAGCCACAATGAGCAGTTCTTC	CASSQSRTGPSHNEQFF
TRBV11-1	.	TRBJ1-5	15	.	TGTGCCAGCAGCTTAGTCCGGTATAGCAATCAGCCCCAGCATTTT	CASSLVRYSNQPQHF
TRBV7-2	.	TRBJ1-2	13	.	TGTGCCAGCAGCTTGAGGGTCAGCTATGGCTACACCTTC	CASSLRVSYGYTF
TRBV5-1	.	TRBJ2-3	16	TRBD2	TGCGCCAGCAGCGGGACCGGGACTAGCGGGGCTGATACGCAGTATTTT	CASSGTGTSGADTQYF
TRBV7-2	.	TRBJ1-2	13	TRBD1	TGTGCCAGCAGAGAGACAGGGGTGGGTGGCTACACCTTC	CASRETGVGGYTF
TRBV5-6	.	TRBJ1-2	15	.	TGTGCCAGCAGCCCCTACTCAGGCTCTAACTATGGCTACACCTTC	CASSPYSGSNYGYTF
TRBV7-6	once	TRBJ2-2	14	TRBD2	TGTGCCAGCAGCTTAGTTGGCGGGGGAAGGGAGCTGTTTTTT	CASSLVGGGRELFF
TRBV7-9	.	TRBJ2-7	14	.	TGTGCCAGCAGTACCACTATAAACGTTTACGAGCAGTACTTC	CASSTTINVYEQYF
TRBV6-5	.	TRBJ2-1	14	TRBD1	TGTGCCACCGGACGGGACAGGGGGCTCAATGAGCAGTTCTTC	CATGRDRGLNEQFF
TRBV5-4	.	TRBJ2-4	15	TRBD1	TGTGCCAGCAGCTTGGTTGGGACAGGGTCTTTCATTCAGTACTTC	CASSLVGTGSFIQYF